The 30 T cell receptor beta chains in this list originate from one sample, sequenced in a study of cytomegalovirus exposure and HLA in healthy donors. Sequenced by immunoSEQ multiplex PCR; TCRdb stores in-frame clones only, minus some. The repertoire has about 240,000 clones, 70% to 90% of them found once; the top ten carry around 1.2%. Source material: PBMCs. The receptors stem from a woman younger than 45 in good health and CMV-seropositive.

This chain uses TRBV7-9 with TRBJ2-5, with 7 bases aligning to TRBD2. V was clipped by 9 bases and J by 4 bases; unmatched bases: 14. The CDR3 runs to 15 residues. Germline CDR1 SEHNR, CDR2 FQNEAQ (reference sequence). The CDR3 sequence: CASSFARDYRETQYF. The CDR3, as DNA: TGTGCCAGTTCCTTCGCCCGGGACTATAGAGAGACCCAGTACTTC.

This clone appeared once. V gene TRBV6-6 combines with J gene TRBJ1-4; D gene unclear. CDR3 size: 12 residues. The germline V gene encodes CDR1 MNHNY and CDR2 SVGAGI (reference sequence). Trimming took off 0 bases at V and 8 bases at J, with 4 bases between the two ends. The DNA of the CDR3 is TGTGCCAGCAGTTACTCGAGGGAAAAACTGTTTTTT. Its translation is CASSYSREKLFF.

This clone was counted only a few times. Within the sample, other DNA sequences also encode this same CDR3. The chain joins TRBV6-5 to TRBJ2-3; tentatively, D is TRBD2 (5 bases). CDR1 is MNHEY, CDR2 SVGAGI, per germline. The V end was cut by 2 bases, the J end by 0 bases, with 6 bases between. The CDR3 spans 14 residues. The CDR3 sequence is CASSYGGSTDTQYF. The DNA of the CDR3 is TGTGCCAGCAGTTACGGCGGGAGCACAGATACGCAGTATTTT.

As concerns this clone: This may be a read error: a much more frequent sequence differs by one nucleotide. This sample also contains other DNA sequences that code for the same CDR3. This chain links TRBV6-5 with TRBJ2-1, with TRBD2 matching 8 bases. This CDR3 contains 12 residues. With V trimmed by 6 bases and J by 6 bases, 1 base remained unmatched. Germline V gene lookup returns CDR1 MNHEY and CDR2 SVGAGI. CDR3 DNA sequence: TGTGCCAGCAGAACTAGCGGCAATGAGCAGTTCTTC. It encodes CASRTSGNEQFF.

This rearrangement joins TRBV27 to TRBJ2-2; possible D gene TRBD2, 6 bases. V was shortened by 10 bases and J by 5 bases, with 20 bases between the two germline ends. Germline V lookup: CDR1 MNHEY, CDR2 SMNVEV (reference sequence). The CDR3 consists of 15 residues. CDR3 sequence reads: CATHHPLAGTGELFF. The CDR3 DNA reads as TGTGCCACTCATCACCCCCTGGCGGGGACCGGGGAGCTGTTTTTT.

This sequence joins TRBV7-9 and TRBJ2-7, with D perhaps matching TRBD2 (6 bases). The CDR3 runs 13 residues. The V gene's germline CDR1 is SEHNR and CDR2 FQNEAQ (reference sequence). Trimming cost V 10 bases and J 1 base, with 14 bases left between them. The CDR3 here is CATGAGLSYEQYF. CDR3 nucleotide sequence: TGTGCCACCGGGGCCGGACTATCCTACGAGCAGTACTTC.

The chain couples TRBV29-1 to TRBJ1-2; D gene unclear. Germline loops: CDR1 SQVTM, CDR2 ANQGSEA. V gave up 4 bases and J gave up 0 bases, with 15 bases separating them. This CDR3 has 15 residues. The CDR3 sequence: CSVVRQPQTNYGYTF. The CDR3 bases are TGCAGCGTTGTAAGGCAACCACAGACTAACTATGGCTACACCTTC. Variable domain in full (rest from reference TRBV29-1 and TRBJ1-2): SAVISQKPSRDICQRGTSLTIQCQVDSQVTMMFWYRQQPGQSLTLIATANQGSEATYESGFVIDKFPISRPNLTFSTLTVSNMSPEDSSIYLCSVVRQPQTNYGYTFGSGTRLTVV.

The chain joins TRBV5-4 to TRBJ2-1; tentatively, D is TRBD2 (6 bases). Germline V CDR1 and CDR2: SGHNT, YYREEE (reference sequence). The CDR3 length is 13 residues. Trimming stripped 4 bases from V and 5 bases from J, with 10 bases between. The chain's CDR3 is CASSPGLDNEQFF. The CDR3 bases are TGTGCCAGCAGCCCGGGACTCGACAATGAGCAGTTCTTC.

The chain employs TRBV27 and TRBJ1-2; TRBD1 matches 10 bases. This CDR3 comprises 13 residues. Per the germline V gene, CDR1 is MNHEY and CDR2 is SMNVEV (reference sequence). V lost 6 bases, J lost 6 bases, and 4 bases stayed unmatched. CDR3 sequence: CASRRQGADGYTF. The CDR3 DNA reads as TGTGCCAGCAGAAGACAGGGGGCGGATGGCTACACCTTC.

The chain uses TRBV19 and TRBJ1-1; unclear D gene. The CDR3 extends over 13 amino acids. The germline CDR1 and CDR2 sequences are LNHDA and SQIVND (reference sequence). V gave up 3 bases and J gave up 0 bases, with 5 bases separating them. The CDR3 region has the DNA TGTGCCAGTAGTATCCAGATGAACACTGAAGCTTTCTTT. Protein sequence: CASSIQMNTEAFF.

This clone was seen repeatedly, ten times or more. The chain has TRBV7-9 and TRBJ1-2; D call uncertain. Germline CDR1 is SEHNR and CDR2 is FQNEAQ (reference sequence). The V and J ends lost 4 bases and 4 bases respectively, with 7 bases between them. The CDR3 covers 12 residues. For the CDR3, the DNA is TGTGCCAGCAGCTCGCCCGGCTATGGCTACACCTTC. Protein sequence: CASSSPGYGYTF.

This chain connects TRBV30 to TRBJ2-3; 10 nucleotides align to TRBD2. The CDR3 sequence is 17 residues long. Per germline, CDR1 GTSNPN and CDR2 SVGIG (reference sequence). Germline trimming cut 2 bases from V and 3 bases from J; bases unmatched to any gene: 11. CDR3 sequence: CAWSSGSGRAKTDTQYF. The DNA for the CDR3 is TGTGCCTGGAGTTCGGGGAGCGGGAGGGCCAAGACAGATACGCAGTATTTT.

J is TRBJ2-2 and V is TRBV14; weak D call: TRBD1 (5 bases). Germline loops: CDR1 SGHDN, CDR2 FVKESK. V lost 6 bases and J 5 bases, leaving 13 bases between the germline ends. The CDR3 is 14 amino acids. The CDR3: CASRPGFWTGELFF. CDR3 in DNA: TGTGCCAGCAGACCAGGGTTTTGGACCGGGGAGCTGTTTTTT.

The J gene is TRBJ2-1, the V gene TRBV28, with D possibly being TRBD1 (5 bases). The CDR3 consists of 16 residues. V lost 8 bases to trimming and J lost 4 bases, with 21 bases between them. Germline V gene data show CDR1 as MDHEN and CDR2 as SYDVKM. The chain's CDR3 is CASGFDIAQGYNEQFF. The CDR3 bases are TGTGCCAGCGGGTTTGATATTGCGCAGGGTTACAATGAGCAGTTCTTC.

The chain couples TRBV6-1 to TRBJ2-3; the match to TRBD2 covers 9 bases. Germline values: CDR1 MNHNS, CDR2 SASEGT. V trimming: 2 bases; J trimming: 0 bases; junction bases outside the gene matches: 3. The CDR3 runs to 16 residues. This CDR3 is CASSEHLAGSTDTQYF. The CDR3 DNA reads as TGTGCCAGCAGTGAACACCTAGCGGGAAGCACAGATACGCAGTATTTT.

CDR3 loop: CATSRVPGVGGDTQYF. CDR3 DNA: TGTGCCACCAGCAGAGTACCGGGGGTGGGAGGAGATACGCAGTATTTT. This chain links TRBV15 with TRBJ2-3; TRBD2 might be the D (6 bases). V lost 1 base to trimming and J lost 5 bases, with 16 bases between them. Germline CDR1 and CDR2: LNHNV and YYDKDF (reference sequence). The CDR3 contains 16 residues.

This clone appeared a few times. The chain is built from TRBV7-3 and TRBJ2-2; 7 nucleotides agree with TRBD1. V trimming: 4 bases; J trimming: 4 bases; junction bases outside the gene matches: 6. Looked up from germline, CDR1 is SGHTA and CDR2 is FQGTGA. There are 15 residues in the CDR3. This CDR3 reads CASSSRDSLTGELFF. The CDR3, as DNA: TGTGCCAGCAGCTCTAGGGACAGTCTCACCGGGGAGCTGTTTTTT.

This chain connects TRBV27 to TRBJ2-1; 9 nucleotides line up with TRBD1. In germline, CDR1 is MNHEY, CDR2 SMNVEV (reference sequence). CDR3 length equals 16 residues. V lost 5 bases and J lost 0; bases outside the gene matches: 5. The DNA of the CDR3 is TGTGCCAGCAGTGAGGAACAGGGGGCCTCCTACAATGAGCAGTTCTTC. It specifies CASSEEQGASYNEQFF.

This chain uses TRBV6-5 with TRBJ2-1; tentatively, D is TRBD1 (5 bases). Trimming pared 6 bases from V and 6 bases from J, leaving 15 bases between. The CDR3 has 14 amino acids. Germline loops: CDR1 MNHEY, CDR2 SVGAGI. The CDR3 is CASSQVAGSNEQFF. DNA for the CDR3: TGTGCCAGCAGCCAAGTTGCAGGGTCCAATGAGCAGTTCTTC.

The V gene is TRBV18, the J gene TRBJ1-2, with 8 bases fitting TRBD1. The CDR3 spans 12 residues. Germline V gene lookup returns CDR1 KGHSH and CDR2 LQKENI. V was clipped by 3 bases and J by 6 bases; unmatched bases: 0. The CDR3 here is CASSPDRDGYTF. CDR3 nucleotide sequence: TGTGCCAGCTCACCGGACAGGGATGGCTACACCTTC.

J is TRBJ2-3 and V is TRBV5-4, with 7 bases that match TRBD1. V trimming: 5 bases; J trimming: 5 bases; junction bases outside the gene matches: 8. Per germline, CDR1 SGHNT and CDR2 YYREEE (reference sequence). CDR3 length: 14 amino acids. This CDR3 is CASRTDRAGDTQYF. DNA for the CDR3: TGTGCCAGCAGGACCGACAGGGCCGGAGATACGCAGTATTTT. Using reference TRBV5-4 and TRBJ2-3 for the parts outside the CDR3, the full variable domain is ETGVTQSPTHLIKTRGQQVTLRCSSQSGHNTVSWYQQALGQGPQFIFQYYREEENGRGNFPPRFSGLQFPNYSSELNVNALELDDSALYLCASRTDRAGDTQYFGPGTRLTVL.

The genes are TRBV2 and TRBJ1-4; tentatively, D is TRBD1 (5 bases). Trimming pared 6 bases from V and 0 bases from J, leaving 11 bases between. The V gene's germline CDR1 is SNHLY and CDR2 FYNNEI. The CDR3 is made up of 15 amino acids. Here the CDR3 DNA reads TGTGCCAGCAGAAATCGACAGACAACTAATGAAAAACTGTTTTTT. Translating gives CASRNRQTTNEKLFF.

J is TRBJ1-2 and V is TRBV7-3, with 9 bases lining up with TRBD1. This CDR3 is 15 amino acids long. J was trimmed by 2 bases and V by 7 bases; bases with no gene match: 8. The germline V gene encodes CDR1 SGHTA and CDR2 FQGTGA. The CDR3 is CASKRSGQGNYGYTF. CDR3 DNA: TGTGCCAGCAAACGATCGGGACAGGGCAACTATGGCTACACCTTC.

The chain is built from TRBV6-1 and TRBJ1-4; D unclear. In germline, CDR1 is MNHNS, CDR2 SASEGT. This CDR3 is 15 amino acids long. Trimming removed 0 bases from V and 9 bases from J, with 14 bases in between. The CDR3 loop reads CASSEAETRLQKLFF. The CDR3 nucleotides read TGTGCCAGCAGTGAAGCTGAGACACGGCTGCAAAAACTGTTTTTT.

The chain employs TRBV5-1 and TRBJ2-3; D is undetermined. Germline V gene lookup returns CDR1 SGHRS and CDR2 YFSETQ. V lost 0 bases and J lost 5, with 4 bases in between. The CDR3 is 12 amino acids. The DNA of the CDR3 is TGCGCCAGCAGCTTGGATATAGATACGCAGTATTTT. Translation: CASSLDIDTQYF.

The chain has TRBV13 and TRBJ1-1, with D possibly matching TRBD1 (6 bases). CDR1 is PRHDT, CDR2 FYEKMQ, per germline (reference sequence). Trimming took off 5 bases at V and 3 bases at J, with 13 bases between the two ends. The CDR3 has 14 amino acids. Here the CDR3 DNA reads TGTGCCAGCAGCCAACAGGGTGGGGACACTGAAGCTTTCTTT. Its translation: CASSQQGGDTEAFF.

V is TRBV30 and J is TRBJ2-1; 8 nucleotides line up with TRBD2. V shed 7 bases and J 9 bases; nucleotides not matched to a gene: 17. Germline V CDR1 and CDR2: GTSNPN, SVGIG (reference sequence). The CDR3 spans 15 residues. The chain's CDR3 is CALARLRTSTAEQFF. The CDR3 region has the DNA TGTGCCTTAGCTAGGCTCCGGACTAGCACAGCTGAGCAGTTCTTC.

The chain has TRBV30 and TRBJ2-3; tentatively, D is TRBD1 (5 bases). The germline CDR1 and CDR2 sequences are GTSNPN and SVGIG (reference sequence). The CDR3 has 15 residues. Between the trimmed V and J ends, which lost 1 base and 1 base, there was a span of 12 bases. The CDR3 bases are TGTGCCTGGAGTGAAGGCTCCAGGGGCACAGATACGCAGTATTTT. Protein product: CAWSEGSRGTDTQYF.

The chain joins TRBV19 to TRBJ1-1; D remains unclear. Trimming took off 4 bases at V and 0 bases at J, with 6 bases between the two ends. Looked up from germline, CDR1 is LNHDA and CDR2 is SQIVND (reference sequence). The CDR3 spans 13 residues. The CDR3 region is CASSKTLNTEAFF. The CDR3 DNA follows: TGTGCCAGTAGTAAGACATTGAACACTGAAGCTTTCTTT.

V is TRBV11-2 and J is TRBJ2-7; D may be TRBD1 (6 bases). The CDR3 is made up of 12 amino acids. Germline CDR1 reads SGHAT; CDR2 reads FQNNGV. The V gene lost 5 bases and the J gene lost 7 bases, with 12 bases spanning the gap. The CDR3 region is CASSPNRGEQYF. CDR3 nucleotide sequence: TGTGCCAGCAGCCCCAATAGGGGGGAGCAGTACTTC.